These T cell receptor beta chains were read from a single sample in a study of CD8+ T cells in alopecia areata. The data were produced by immunoSEQ multiplex PCR, yet TCRdb's version contains in-frame clones alone and is incomplete. The sample carries around 270,000 clones, roughly 64% recorded once. The sequencing used CD4+ T cells sorted from blood, collected at week 24, from a patient treated with tofacitinib. These receptors originate from a human donor with alopecia areata. CDR3s include the opening cysteine and the closing phenylalanine or tryptophan. The D gene is left open where the match is weak. Clone size is stated in some rows and not others, as once, few, many or a class when expanded.

clone size: NA
J gene: TRBJ2-1
V gene: TRBV9
D gene: NA
CDR3 protein: CASSLAALYNEQFF
CDR3 DNA: TGTGCCAGCAGCTTAGCGGCCCTATACAATGAGCAGTTCTTC

clone size: NA
J gene: TRBJ2-5
V gene: TRBV2
D gene: TRBD1
CDR3 protein: CASSETGAITRETQYF
CDR3 DNA: TGTGCCAGCAGTGAGACAGGGGCTATAACCCGGGAGACCCAGTACTTC

clone size: few
J gene: TRBJ2-6
V gene: TRBV4-1
D gene: NA
CDR3 protein: CASRFSKQGGGANVLTF
CDR3 DNA: TGCGCCAGCCGCTTTAGCAAGCAGGGTGGAGGGGCCAACGTCCTGACTTTC

clone size: NA
J gene: TRBJ2-5
V gene: TRBV30
D gene: NA
CDR3 protein: CAWSNQGLETQYF
CDR3 DNA: TGTGCCTGGAGCAACCAGGGGCTAGAGACCCAGTACTTC

clone size: NA
J gene: TRBJ2-6
V gene: TRBV5-6
D gene: NA
CDR3 protein: CASSGFGANVLTF
CDR3 DNA: TGTGCCAGCAGCGGCTTCGGGGCCAACGTCCTGACTTTC

clone size: NA
J gene: TRBJ2-1
V gene: TRBV30
D gene: TRBD2
CDR3 protein: CAWSRLAGRYNEQFF
CDR3 DNA: TGTGCCTGGAGTCGACTAGCTGGAAGGTACAATGAGCAGTTCTTC

clone size: NA
J gene: TRBJ2-3
V gene: TRBV7-9
D gene: TRBD1
CDR3 protein: CASSPGTGGLDTQYF
CDR3 DNA: TGTGCCAGCAGCCCCGGGACAGGGGGCTTAGATACGCAGTATTTT

clone size: few
J gene: TRBJ2-7
V gene: TRBV7-2
D gene: NA
CDR3 protein: CASSLEGAASYEQYF
CDR3 DNA: TGTGCCAGCAGCTTAGAAGGGGCGGCATCCTACGAGCAGTACTTC

clone size: NA
J gene: TRBJ2-1
V gene: TRBV5-1
D gene: TRBD2
CDR3 protein: CASSTRLAGAPLHEQFF
CDR3 DNA: TGCGCCAGCAGCACCCGACTAGCGGGGGCGCCTTTGCATGAGCAGTTCTTC

clone size: NA
J gene: TRBJ2-3
V gene: TRBV29-1
D gene: NA
CDR3 protein: CSGQRAPPDTQYF
CDR3 DNA: TGCAGCGGACAGAGGGCCCCGCCGGATACGCAGTATTTT

clone size: NA
J gene: TRBJ1-1
V gene: TRBV25-1
D gene: NA
CDR3 protein: CASTPGLGYTEAFF
CDR3 DNA: TGTGCCAGCACTCCCGGCTTGGGGTACACTGAAGCTTTCTTT

clone size: NA
J gene: TRBJ1-2
V gene: TRBV2
D gene: NA
CDR3 protein: CASSVNRDYGYTF
CDR3 DNA: TGTGCCAGCAGTGTAAACAGGGACTATGGCTACACCTTC

clone size: NA
J gene: TRBJ2-7
V gene: TRBV6-6
D gene: NA
CDR3 protein: CASSYSGGRGEQYF
CDR3 DNA: TGTGCCAGCAGTTACTCAGGGGGGCGAGGCGAGCAGTACTTC

clone size: few
J gene: TRBJ1-6
V gene: TRBV4-1
D gene: NA
CDR3 protein: CASSQSGQGSSPLHF
CDR3 DNA: TGCGCCAGCAGCCAATCGGGTCAGGGGAGTTCACCCCTCCACTTT

clone size: NA
J gene: TRBJ2-3
V gene: TRBV7-2
D gene: NA
CDR3 protein: CASSLSAGTTDTQYF
CDR3 DNA: TGTGCCAGCAGCTTAAGTGCCGGGACCACAGATACGCAGTATTTT

clone size: NA
J gene: TRBJ1-1
V gene: TRBV5-1
D gene: NA
CDR3 protein: CASAIQSEAFF
CDR3 DNA: TGCGCCAGCGCCATCCAGAGTGAAGCTTTCTTT

clone size: NA
J gene: TRBJ2-1
V gene: TRBV2
D gene: NA
CDR3 protein: CASTAFGEQFF
CDR3 DNA: TGTGCCAGCACCGCTTTCGGTGAGCAGTTCTTC

clone size: few
J gene: TRBJ1-2
V gene: TRBV6-5
D gene: TRBD1
CDR3 protein: CASSFNRGSGYTF
CDR3 DNA: TGTGCCAGCAGTTTCAACAGGGGGAGTGGCTACACCTTC

clone size: once
J gene: TRBJ2-7
V gene: TRBV29-1
D gene: TRBD1
CDR3 protein: CSVAGTGGYYEQYF
CDR3 DNA: TGCAGCGTTGCTGGGACAGGGGGCTACTACGAGCAGTACTTC

clone size: NA
J gene: TRBJ1-1
V gene: TRBV6-5
D gene: TRBD1
CDR3 protein: CASSLTGTGDTEAFF
CDR3 DNA: TGTGCCAGCAGTTTAACCGGGACAGGGGACACTGAAGCTTTCTTT

clone size: NA
J gene: TRBJ1-3
V gene: TRBV30
D gene: NA
CDR3 protein: CAWSRARASTGGNTIYF
CDR3 DNA: TGTGCCTGGAGTAGAGCGCGGGCTTCAACGGGTGGAAACACCATATATTTT

clone size: NA
J gene: TRBJ2-5
V gene: TRBV2
D gene: NA
CDR3 protein: CASSDRGAEETQYF
CDR3 DNA: TGTGCCAGCAGTGACAGGGGGGCCGAGGAGACCCAGTACTTC

clone size: once
J gene: TRBJ2-3
V gene: TRBV7-9
D gene: TRBD1
CDR3 protein: CASSLARTGPSTDTQYF
CDR3 DNA: TGTGCCAGCAGCTTGGCTAGGACAGGTCCTAGCACAGATACGCAGTATTTT

clone size: NA
J gene: TRBJ2-7
V gene: TRBV2
D gene: NA
CDR3 protein: CASSTSNEQYF
CDR3 DNA: TGTGCCAGCAGTACTAGCAACGAGCAGTACTTC

clone size: few
J gene: TRBJ1-2
V gene: TRBV7-2
D gene: NA
CDR3 protein: CASSPKPDVMGYTF
CDR3 DNA: TGTGCCAGCAGCCCCAAACCGGACGTGATGGGCTACACCTTC

clone size: NA
J gene: TRBJ2-5
V gene: TRBV30
D gene: NA
CDR3 protein: CAWSPTGGAIEETQYF
CDR3 DNA: TGTGCCTGGAGTCCTACCGGGGGTGCTATTGAGGAGACCCAGTACTTC

clone size: NA
J gene: TRBJ1-6
V gene: TRBV5-6
D gene: NA
CDR3 protein: CASRRQEGSMNSPLHF
CDR3 DNA: TGTGCCAGCAGACGACAGGAGGGTAGCATGAATTCACCCCTCCACTTT

clone size: NA
J gene: TRBJ2-4
V gene: TRBV30
D gene: NA
CDR3 protein: CAWSGSRTAKNIQYF
CDR3 DNA: TGTGCCTGGAGCGGCAGCAGAACGGCCAAAAACATTCAGTACTTC

clone size: few
J gene: TRBJ2-3
V gene: TRBV19
D gene: TRBD1
CDR3 protein: CASTSGRQGNTDTQYF
CDR3 DNA: TGTGCCAGTACCTCTGGGCGACAGGGGAACACAGATACGCAGTATTTT

clone size: NA
J gene: TRBJ2-5
V gene: TRBV7-2
D gene: NA
CDR3 protein: CASSRSQAETQYF
CDR3 DNA: TGTGCCAGCAGCCGTTCCCAAGCGGAGACCCAGTACTTC

clone size: few
J gene: TRBJ1-1
V gene: TRBV30
D gene: NA
CDR3 protein: CAWSVNRGLYTEAFF
CDR3 DNA: TGTGCCTGGAGTGTAAATCGCGGACTCTACACTGAAGCTTTCTTT

clone size: few
J gene: TRBJ2-5
V gene: TRBV27
D gene: NA
CDR3 protein: CASRGVDRQETQYF
CDR3 DNA: TGTGCCAGCAGAGGGGTGGACAGACAAGAGACCCAGTACTTC

clone size: many
J gene: TRBJ2-7
V gene: TRBV29-1
D gene: TRBD1
CDR3 protein: CSFRQGWNEQYF
CDR3 DNA: TGCAGCTTTAGACAGGGTTGGAACGAGCAGTACTTC

clone size: NA
J gene: TRBJ1-5
V gene: TRBV12-5
D gene: NA
CDR3 protein: CASGLVQYQPQHF
CDR3 DNA: TGTGCTAGTGGTTTGGTACAGTATCAGCCCCAGCATTTT

clone size: few
J gene: TRBJ2-6
V gene: TRBV29-1
D gene: TRBD1
CDR3 protein: CSVDFSRGPGANVLTF
CDR3 DNA: TGCAGCGTTGATTTTTCCAGGGGGCCCGGGGCCAACGTCCTGACTTTC

clone size: NA
J gene: TRBJ2-7
V gene: TRBV10-3
D gene: NA
CDR3 protein: CAISESRETQYF
CDR3 DNA: TGTGCCATCAGTGAGTCTCGAGAGACACAGTACTTC

clone size: NA
J gene: TRBJ2-6
V gene: TRBV4-1
D gene: NA
CDR3 protein: CASSQAPGRIISGANVLTF
CDR3 DNA: TGCGCCAGCAGCCAAGCCCCGGGACGGATTATATCTGGGGCCAACGTCCTGACTTTC

clone size: NA
J gene: TRBJ2-3
V gene: TRBV13
D gene: TRBD2
CDR3 protein: CASSFPIAGGLTDTQYF
CDR3 DNA: TGTGCCAGCAGCTTCCCAATAGCGGGGGGACTCACAGATACGCAGTATTTT

clone size: NA
J gene: TRBJ2-1
V gene: TRBV15
D gene: NA
CDR3 protein: CATSRETYGVDEQFF
CDR3 DNA: TGTGCCACCAGCAGAGAAACTTACGGGGTCGATGAGCAGTTCTTC

clone size: NA
J gene: TRBJ1-1
V gene: TRBV28
D gene: TRBD1
CDR3 protein: CANGPGTGRAFF
CDR3 DNA: TGTGCCAATGGACCCGGGACAGGGCGGGCTTTCTTT

clone size: NA
J gene: TRBJ2-7
V gene: TRBV18
D gene: NA
CDR3 protein: CASSPEGFEQYF
CDR3 DNA: TGTGCCAGCTCACCGGAGGGGTTCGAGCAGTACTTC

clone size: NA
J gene: TRBJ2-4
V gene: TRBV29-1
D gene: TRBD1
CDR3 protein: CSAEGQIKNIQYF
CDR3 DNA: TGCAGCGCCGAGGGACAGATCAAAAACATTCAGTACTTC

clone size: NA
J gene: TRBJ1-1
V gene: TRBV2
D gene: NA
CDR3 protein: CASRNGGATEAFF
CDR3 DNA: TGTGCCAGCAGAAACGGGGGAGCGACTGAAGCTTTCTTT

clone size: few
J gene: TRBJ2-3
V gene: TRBV5-1
D gene: TRBD2
CDR3 protein: CASRLAGDHTDTQYF
CDR3 DNA: TGCGCCAGCAGGTTAGCGGGGGACCACACAGATACGCAGTATTTT

clone size: NA
J gene: TRBJ1-1
V gene: TRBV6-5
D gene: NA
CDR3 protein: CASSRWTDSNTEAFF
CDR3 DNA: TGTGCCAGCAGCCGTTGGACAGATTCGAACACTGAAGCTTTCTTT

clone size: NA
J gene: TRBJ1-1
V gene: TRBV5-1
D gene: NA
CDR3 protein: CASSLEGLAGAFF
CDR3 DNA: TGCGCCAGCAGCTTGGAAGGGCTCGCCGGGGCTTTCTTT

clone size: NA
J gene: TRBJ2-5
V gene: TRBV2
D gene: NA
CDR3 protein: CASELAETQYF
CDR3 DNA: TGTGCCAGTGAGTTGGCGGAGACCCAGTACTTC